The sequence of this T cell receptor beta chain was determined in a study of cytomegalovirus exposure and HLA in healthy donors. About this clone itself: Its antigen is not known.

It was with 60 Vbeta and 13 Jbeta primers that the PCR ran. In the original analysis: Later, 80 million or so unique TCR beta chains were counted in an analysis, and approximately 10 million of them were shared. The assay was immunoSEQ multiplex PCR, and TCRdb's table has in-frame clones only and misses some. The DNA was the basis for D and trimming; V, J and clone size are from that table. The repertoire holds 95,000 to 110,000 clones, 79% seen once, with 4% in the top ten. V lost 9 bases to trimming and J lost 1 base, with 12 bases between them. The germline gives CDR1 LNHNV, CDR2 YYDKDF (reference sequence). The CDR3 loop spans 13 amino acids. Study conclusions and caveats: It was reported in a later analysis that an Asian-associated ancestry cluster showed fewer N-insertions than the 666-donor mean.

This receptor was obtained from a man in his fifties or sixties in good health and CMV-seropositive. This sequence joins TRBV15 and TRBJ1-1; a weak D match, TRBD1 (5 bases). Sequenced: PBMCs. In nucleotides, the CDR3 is TGTGCCACAGGAAGACAGACGAACACTGAAGCTTTCTTT. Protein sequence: CATGRQTNTEAFF.